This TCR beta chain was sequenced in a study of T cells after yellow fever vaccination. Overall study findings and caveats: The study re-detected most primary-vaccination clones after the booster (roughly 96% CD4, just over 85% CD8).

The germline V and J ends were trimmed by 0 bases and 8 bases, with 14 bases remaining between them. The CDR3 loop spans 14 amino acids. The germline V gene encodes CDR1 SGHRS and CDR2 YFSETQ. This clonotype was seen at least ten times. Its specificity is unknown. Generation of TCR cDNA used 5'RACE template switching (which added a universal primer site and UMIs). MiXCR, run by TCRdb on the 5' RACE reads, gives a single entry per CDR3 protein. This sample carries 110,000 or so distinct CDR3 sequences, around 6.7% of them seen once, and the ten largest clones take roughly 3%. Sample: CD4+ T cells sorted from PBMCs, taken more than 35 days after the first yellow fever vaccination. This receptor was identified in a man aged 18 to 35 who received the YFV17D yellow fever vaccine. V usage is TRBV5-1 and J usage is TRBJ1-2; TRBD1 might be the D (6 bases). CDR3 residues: CASSLGLQGSGYTF. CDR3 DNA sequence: TGCGCCAGCAGCTTGGGTTTACAGGGAAGCGGCTACACCTTC. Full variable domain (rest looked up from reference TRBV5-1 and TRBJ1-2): KAGVTQTPRYLIKTRGQQVTLSCSPISGHRSVSWYQQTPGQGLQFLFEYFSETQRNKGNFPGRFSGRQFSNSRSEMNVSTLELGDSALYLCASSLGLQGSGYTFGSGTRLTVV.